These 30 T cell receptor beta chains came from one sample sequenced in a study of OX40 agonist ivuxolimab in advanced cancers. The protocol was immunoSEQ multiplex PCR, while the TCRdb copy is restricted to in-frame clones and leaves out a portion. The sample shows more than 65,000 clones, over 75% of them seen only once. The sample in question was CD4+ or CD8+ T cells sorted from blood, obtained in a trial of the OX40 agonist ivuxolimab. The origin of the receptors is an adult with an advanced solid tumor such as melanoma, head and neck, liver or kidney cancer.

This chain uses TRBV19 with TRBJ1-5, with D maybe TRBD1 (5 bases). The CDR3 is made up of 16 amino acids. V gave up 1 base and J gave up 0 bases, with 10 bases separating them. CDR1 and CDR2 from the germline V gene are LNHDA and SQIVND (reference sequence). The CDR3 sequence is CASSIVGPYSNQPQHF. CDR3 sequence (DNA): TGTGCCAGTAGTATAGTGGGGCCTTATAGCAATCAGCCCCAGCATTTT.

This sequence joins TRBV25-1 and TRBJ2-6; D is ambiguous. The CDR3 has 15 residues. CDR1 MGHDK and CDR2 SYGVNS come from the germline V gene. V lost 6 bases, J lost 0 bases, and 9 bases lay in between. The CDR3 here is CASRPDRSGANVLTF. DNA for the CDR3: TGTGCCAGCAGACCCGACCGCTCTGGGGCCAACGTCCTGACTTTC. Looking up the rest from reference TRBV25-1 and TRBJ2-6 gives the full variable domain: EADIYQTPRYLVIGTGKKITLECSQTMGHDKMYWYQQDPGMELHLIHYSYGVNSTEKGDLSSESTVSRIRTEHFPLTLESARPSHTSQYLCASRPDRSGANVLTFGAGSRLTVL.

This chain links TRBV6-5 with TRBJ1-2, with D perhaps TRBD1 (5 bases). The CDR3 has 15 residues. Per germline, CDR1 MNHEY and CDR2 SVGAGI. V was cut by 0 bases and J by 3 bases, with 11 bases left in between. The CDR3 reads CASSYSGTRYYGYTF. The CDR3 DNA follows: TGTGCCAGCAGTTACTCCGGGACCCGATACTATGGCTACACCTTC.

V is TRBV18 and J is TRBJ1-1; TRBD1 matches 8 bases. Germline loops: CDR1 KGHSH, CDR2 LQKENI. V trimming: 4 bases; J trimming: 4 bases; junction bases outside the gene matches: 5. CDR3 length equals 14 residues. This CDR3 is CASSQGQDLTEAFF. CDR3 sequence (DNA): TGTGCCAGCTCACAGGGACAGGACCTCACTGAAGCTTTCTTT.

The chain joins TRBV9 to TRBJ2-2; no reliable D call. The CDR3 is 13 residues long. CDR1 is SGDLS and CDR2 is YYNGEE in the germline V gene. V lost 4 bases to trimming and J lost 8 bases, with 12 bases between them. This chain's CDR3 is CASSSILGGELFF. Here the CDR3 DNA reads TGTGCCAGCAGCTCAATTTTGGGGGGGGAGCTGTTTTTT.

The chain carries TRBV28 and TRBJ1-2; D remains unclear. Germline V gives CDR1 MDHEN, CDR2 SYDVKM. Trimming removed 6 bases from V and 2 bases from J, with 7 bases in between. The CDR3 runs 12 residues. The CDR3 DNA reads as TGTGCCAGCAGCGAAAAGAACTATGGCTACACCTTC. Its protein is CASSEKNYGYTF.

This clone was detected only a few times. The rearrangement uses TRBV19 and TRBJ2-5; possible D gene TRBD2, 6 bases. The V end was cut by 5 bases, the J end by 2 bases, with 9 bases between. The CDR3 is 13 amino acids. CDR1 LNHDA and CDR2 SQIVND come from the germline V gene (reference sequence). This chain's CDR3 is CASSVAVQETQYF. The CDR3 DNA reads TGTGCCAGTAGTGTAGCGGTTCAAGAGACCCAGTACTTC.

This chain connects TRBV6-1 to TRBJ2-2, with D tentatively TRBD2 (5 bases). V lost 8 bases and J lost 2, with 9 bases in between. CDR1 and CDR2 from the germline V gene are MNHNS and SASEGT. There are 13 residues in the CDR3. CDR3: CASQEGNTGELFF. CDR3 bases: TGTGCCAGCCAAGAGGGTAACACCGGGGAGCTGTTTTTT.

This clone was detected a few times. The V and J genes are TRBV5-1 and TRBJ2-3; TRBD2 aligns across 12 bases. Looked up from germline, CDR1 is SGHRS and CDR2 is YFSETQ. V trimming: 4 bases; J trimming: 3 bases; junction bases outside the gene matches: 3. The CDR3 consists of 15 residues. The CDR3 loop is CASSRTSGTTDTQYF. Here the CDR3 DNA reads TGCGCCAGCAGCCGGACTAGCGGGACAACAGATACGCAGTATTTT.

The chain recombines TRBV10-3 with TRBJ2-5; 7 bases map to TRBD2. V was pared by 2 bases and J by 1 base, with 4 bases of the junction left unmatched. The V gene's germline CDR1 is ENHRY and CDR2 SYGVKD. The CDR3 loop spans 15 amino acids. In DNA form, the CDR3 reads TGTGCCATCAGTGAGGGAGGGAGGGCCCAAGAGACCCAGTACTTC. This codes for CAISEGGRAQETQYF.

On this clone itself: A read error may produce the germline difference seen at one junction end. The chain recombines TRBV30 with TRBJ2-3; D unclear. The CDR3 contains 15 residues. Germline assignment: CDR1 GTSNPN and CDR2 SVGIG (reference sequence). CDR3 sequence reads: CTWSQKRPSTDTQYF. In DNA, the CDR3 is TGTACCTGGAGTCAGAAAAGACCCAGCACAGATACGCAGTATTTT.

The rearrangement joins TRBV7-2 to TRBJ2-7; D is perhaps TRBD2 (5 bases). V was shortened by 1 base and J by 5 bases, with 9 bases between the two germline ends. CDR3 length equals 13 residues. The germline V gene encodes CDR1 SGHTA and CDR2 FQGNSA. The CDR3 DNA sequence: TGTGCCAGCAGCTTAGTATCCGGGAACGAGCAGTACTTC. Translating gives CASSLVSGNEQYF.

J is TRBJ2-1 and V is TRBV5-1; 9 nucleotides match TRBD1. J gave up 0 bases and V 4 bases, and 2 bases lay outside the gene matches. Germline V lookup: CDR1 SGHRS, CDR2 YFSETQ. This CDR3 has 15 amino acids. The CDR3: CASSPQGASYNEQFF. The DNA for the CDR3 is TGCGCCAGCAGCCCACAGGGGGCCTCCTACAATGAGCAGTTCTTC.

The sample holds one count of this clone. The chain is built from TRBV27 and TRBJ2-7; 8 nucleotides agree with TRBD1. The CDR3 spans 13 residues. Germline V CDR1 and CDR2: MNHEY, SMNVEV (reference sequence). The junction had 3 bases not matched to a gene; V was cut back by 5 bases and J by 3 bases. The CDR3 DNA sequence: TGTGCCAGCAGTCGGACAGGGCGCTACGAGCAGTACTTC. Its protein is CASSRTGRYEQYF.

Remarks on this clone: An end of the junction does not agree with germline; a read error may underlie this. The chain is built from TRBV7-7 and TRBJ2-7; the match to TRBD1 covers 9 bases. The CDR3 sequence is 15 residues long. The V gene's germline CDR1 is SSHAT and CDR2 FNYEAQ (reference sequence). CDR3 sequence reads: CASSLNPGQGYEQYF. The CDR3, as DNA: TGTGCTAGCAGCTTGAACCCGGGACAGGGTTACGAGCAGTACTTC.

This clone has more than one count but fewer than ten. J is TRBJ1-5 and V is TRBV5-1; TRBD1 might be the D (5 bases). The CDR3 length is 15 residues. Germline V CDR1 and CDR2: SGHRS, YFSETQ. The V end was cut by 0 bases, the J end by 7 bases, with 14 bases between. Here the CDR3 DNA reads TGCGCCAGCAGCTTGGGAGGGACCGCGGGCCAGCCCCAGCATTTT. Translation gives CASSLGGTAGQPQHF.

The rearrangement links TRBV7-2 to TRBJ2-1, with 11 bases fitting TRBD2. J was trimmed by 5 bases and V by 1 base; bases with no gene match: 1. Germline values: CDR1 SGHTA, CDR2 FQGNSA. The CDR3 is made up of 15 amino acids. CDR3 in DNA: TGTGCCAGCAGCTTAGGGACTAGCGGGCACAATGAGCAGTTCTTC. Amino acids: CASSLGTSGHNEQFF.

V usage is TRBV9 and J usage is TRBJ2-5; D is undetermined. Trimming pared 2 bases from V and 5 bases from J, leaving 10 bases between. This CDR3 has 13 amino acids. From germline, CDR1 is SGDLS and CDR2 YYNGEE. The CDR3 coding sequence is TGTGCCAGCAGCGTCGACCCCAGCGAGACCCAGTACTTC. Amino acids: CASSVDPSETQYF.

This chain uses TRBV18 with TRBJ1-6, with D possibly matching TRBD1 (6 bases). The CDR3 is 15 amino acids. Trimming cost V 6 bases and J 4 bases, with 13 bases left between them. The V gene's germline CDR1 is KGHSH and CDR2 LQKENI. The CDR3 loop is CASSPGTNYNSPLHF. CDR3 sequence (DNA): TGTGCCAGCTCCCCCGGGACAAATTATAATTCACCCCTCCACTTT.

This clone was recorded a few times. The chain couples TRBV29-1 to TRBJ2-2; D is perhaps TRBD1 or TRBD2 (5 bases each). Germline V gene sequence: CDR1 SQVTM, CDR2 ANQGSEA. The V gene lost 6 bases and the J gene lost 4 bases, with 15 bases spanning the gap. The CDR3 spans 14 residues. Here the CDR3 DNA reads TGCAGCGTCGGGGCAGGGTACAGCACCGGGGAGCTGTTTTTT. It specifies CSVGAGYSTGELFF.

The chain combines TRBV6-6 with TRBJ2-7; 8 nucleotides match TRBD1. V lost 5 bases and J lost 7; bases outside the gene matches: 4. The CDR3 loop spans 12 amino acids. CDR1 is MNHNY and CDR2 is SVGAGI in the germline V gene (reference sequence). The CDR3 protein is CASSDRGREQYF. In DNA, the CDR3 is TGTGCCAGCAGTGACAGGGGAAGGGAGCAGTACTTC.

A remark on this clone: At one boundary the junction diverges from the germline segment, which might be a read error. The J gene is TRBJ1-6, the V gene TRBV14; D gene unclear. CDR1 and CDR2 (germline): SGHDN, FVKESK. This CDR3 is built from 13 residues. The DNA for the CDR3 is TGTGCCAGCAGCCCTTTTTCAAATTCACCCCTCCGCTTT. Protein: CASSPFSNSPLRF.

The chain has TRBV30 and TRBJ2-3, with TRBD2 matching 7 bases. This CDR3 is 16 amino acids long. V gave up 4 bases and J gave up 2 bases; unmatched junction bases: 12. Germline lookup yields CDR1 GTSNPN and CDR2 SVGIG (reference sequence). The CDR3 loop is CAWTPLLADYTDTQYF. CDR3 coding DNA: TGTGCCTGGACTCCGCTGCTAGCGGATTACACAGATACGCAGTATTTT. The complete variable domain, with remaining parts taken from reference TRBV30 and TRBJ2-3, reads SQTIHQWPATLVQPVGSPLSLECTVEGTSNPNLYWYRQAAGRGLQLLFYSVGIGQISSEVPQNLSASRPQDRQFILSSKKLLLSDSGFYLCAWTPLLADYTDTQYFGPGTRLTVL.

About this clone itself: This specimen includes other DNA sequences encoding the same CDR3. The chain is built from TRBV30 and TRBJ2-5, with D possibly matching TRBD2 (6 bases). Germline V gene sequence: CDR1 GTSNPN, CDR2 SVGIG (reference sequence). The length of the CDR3 is 13 residues. Trimming shortened V by 5 bases and J by 5 bases, and 15 bases separated the two germline ends. In DNA form, the CDR3 reads TGTGCCTGGGGGGCGGGGCTCGGGGAGACCCAGTACTTC. Translating it yields CAWGAGLGETQYF.

The chain uses TRBV7-3 and TRBJ2-3; 8 nucleotides line up with TRBD2. The CDR3 totals 16 residues. The junction had 7 bases not matched to a gene; V was cut back by 5 bases and J by 0 bases. Germline CDR1 SGHTA, CDR2 FQGTGA. In DNA, the CDR3 is TGTGCCAGCAGCCCCATAGCGGGGTCCAGCACAGATACGCAGTATTTT. It is translated as CASSPIAGSSTDTQYF.

The CDR3 bases are TGTGCCAGCAGTCATACGAGGGGGATTTCCTACGAGCAGTACTTC. Its protein product is CASSHTRGISYEQYF. The rearrangement joins TRBV25-1 to TRBJ2-7; possibly TRBD1 for D (6 bases). The CDR3 sequence is 15 residues long. Trimming pared 5 bases from V and 1 base from J, leaving 15 bases between. Germline CDR1 and CDR2: MGHDK and SYGVNS.

The chain combines TRBV5-4 with TRBJ2-1; 11 bases agree with TRBD2. With 4 bases clipped from V and 3 bases from J, the junction kept 3 bases outside the gene matches. The CDR3 loop spans 15 amino acids. Per the germline V gene, CDR1 is SGHNT and CDR2 is YYREEE (reference sequence). CDR3 sequence: CASSPGLADYNEQFF. CDR3 bases: TGTGCCAGCAGCCCGGGACTAGCGGACTACAATGAGCAGTTCTTC.

The V call is TRBV9, the J call TRBJ1-4; TRBD1 matches 8 bases. Germline CDR1 reads SGDLS; CDR2 reads YYNGEE. V shed 0 bases and J 0 bases; nucleotides not matched to a gene: 4. CDR3 size: 17 residues. The CDR3 DNA reads TGTGCCAGCAGCGTAGGGGCAGGGGGCACAACTAATGAAAAACTGTTTTTT. Translating it yields CASSVGAGGTTNEKLFF. The full variable domain, with the rest looked up from reference TRBV9 and TRBJ1-4, is DSGVTQTPKHLITATGQRVTLRCSPRSGDLSVYWYQQSLDQGLQFLIQYYNGEERAKGNILERFSAQQFPDLHSELNLSSLELGDSALYFCASSVGAGGTTNEKLFFGSGTQLSVL.

The V and J genes are TRBV6-1 and TRBJ1-2, with unresolved D. With 1 base removed from V and 7 bases from J, the gap between germline ends came to 16 bases. CDR1 is MNHNS and CDR2 is SASEGT in the germline V gene. The CDR3 covers 15 residues. CDR3 nucleotides: TGTGCCAGCAGTGAAGGCCACCCCCGCGAAACTGGCTACACCTTC. This encodes CASSEGHPRETGYTF.

To note about this clone: Other DNA sequences from this sample encode an identical CDR3 as well. The rearrangement links TRBV7-9 to TRBJ2-7; tentatively, D is TRBD1 (6 bases). V lost 4 bases to trimming and J lost 4 bases, with 8 bases between them. There are 12 residues in the CDR3. Germline loops: CDR1 SEHNR, CDR2 FQNEAQ (reference sequence). CDR3 region: CASSSTGYEQYF. The CDR3 region has the DNA TGTGCCAGCAGCTCTACAGGGTACGAGCAGTACTTC. The variable domain in full, completed from reference TRBV7-9 and TRBJ2-7, reads DTGVSQNPRHKITKRGQNVTFRCDPISEHNRLYWYRQTLGQGPEFLTYFQNEAQLEKSRLLSDRFSAERPKGSFSTLEIQRTEQGDSAMYLCASSSTGYEQYFGPGTRLTVT.